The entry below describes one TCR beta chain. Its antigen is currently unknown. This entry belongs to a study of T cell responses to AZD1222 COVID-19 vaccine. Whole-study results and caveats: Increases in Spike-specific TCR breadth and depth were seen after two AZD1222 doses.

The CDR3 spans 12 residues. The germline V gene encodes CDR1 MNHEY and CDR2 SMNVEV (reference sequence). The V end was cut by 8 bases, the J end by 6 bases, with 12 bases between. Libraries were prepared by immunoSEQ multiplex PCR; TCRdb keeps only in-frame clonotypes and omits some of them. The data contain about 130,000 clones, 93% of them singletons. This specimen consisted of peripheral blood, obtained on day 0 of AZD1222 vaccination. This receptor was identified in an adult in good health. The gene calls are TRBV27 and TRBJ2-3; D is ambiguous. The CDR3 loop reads CASGVRSDTQYF. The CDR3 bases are TGTGCCAGCGGTGTGAGATCCGATACGCAGTATTTT.